The table lists the clone carrying this T cell receptor beta chain with a few counts. Its specificity is not known. CDR1 and CDR2 from the germline V gene are MNHEY and SMNVEV (reference sequence). Deletions cut 2 bases from V and 11 bases from J, with 14 bases between. There are 13 residues in the CDR3. The data were obtained in a study of naive CD8 T cells in extremely preterm neonates. Study findings and constraints: Compared with older groups, preterm CDR3s were shorter, with fewer N additions and less trimming.

Method: immunoSEQ multiplex PCR; TCRdb's copy keeps in-frame clones and lacks some. The repertoire holds around 25,000 clones, with around 88% as singletons. Preterm samples came from extremely preterm deliveries at roughly 22-27 weeks. The receptor's source is a boy who was born preterm. The rearrangement links TRBV27 to TRBJ2-3; possible D gene TRBD1, 6 bases. The sample consisted of naive CD8+ T cells from cord blood. The CDR3 region is CASSLAPPGQQYF. CDR3 nucleotides: TGTGCCAGCAGTTTAGCCCCGCCGGGACAGCAGTATTTT.